Listed below are T cell receptor beta chains from one sample, sequenced in a study of blood T cell repertoires in COVID-19. Sequenced by immunoSEQ multiplex PCR; TCRdb stores in-frame clones only, minus some. The sample shows hundreds of thousands of clones, under 95% of them seen only once. Sequencing used PBMCs or T cells enriched from blood (not recorded which). The receptors were gathered from a man in his 60s who had recovered from COVID-19. The CDR3 runs from the conserved cysteine through the conserved F or W.

TRBJ2-1	TRBV9	CASSVGDRDYNEQFF
TRBJ1-2	TRBV5-1	CASSPDTYGYTF
TRBJ2-3	TRBV18	CASSPPSGLSEEREYF
TRBJ1-6	TRBV6-5	CASEREGNSPLHF
TRBJ2-7	TRBV5-4	CASSLELAGGHDEQYF
TRBJ2-7	TRBV11-2	CASSLVHFRERSYEQYF
TRBJ2-2	TRBV5-1	CASSFGTGGTGELFF
TRBJ2-3	TRBV29-1	CSVEDLDTQYF
TRBJ2-1	TRBV5-4	CASRPGLAGVVGDNGEQFF
TRBJ2-1	TRBV5-8	CASSIGTSGGNEQFF
TRBJ1-2	TRBV18	CASSPSLGQVYGYTF
TRBJ2-7	TRBV18	CASSPPGQGYEQYF
TRBJ1-1	TRBV7-3	CASSLAGAPSNTEAFF
TRBJ2-3	TRBV11-2	CASSSSSGSNTDTQYF
TRBJ1-1	TRBV12-3/TRBV12-4	CASSLGVVTEAFF
TRBJ1-4	TRBV4-3	CASSQDARGPSNEKLFF
TRBJ2-5	TRBV7-9	CASSRRQGQETQYF
TRBJ2-3	TRBV2	CASSDRGLGTDTQYF
TRBJ2-2	TRBV24-1	CATSDRGFLTGELFF
TRBJ1-2	TRBV18	CASSPDPGSRYTF
TRBJ2-5	TRBV29-1	CSAEGRQETQYF
TRBJ2-2	TRBV19	CASSGTGDTGELFF
TRBJ2-7	TRBV28	CASISGTAPYEQYF
TRBJ1-1	TRBV18	CASLRPGQNTEAFF
TRBJ2-2	TRBV9	CASSVEWEIRTGELFF
TRBJ2-2	TRBV19	CASSMGRITNTGELFF
TRBJ1-2	TRBV5-1	CASSSTGFDGYTF
TRBJ2-6	TRBV19	CASSPGQGASSGANVLTF
TRBJ2-1	TRBV15	CATSRESEGNEQFF